In its sample, the clone carrying this T cell receptor beta chain was seen a few times. Its antigen is still unknown. The entry originates in a study of response to subunit inactivated influenza vaccine. Study-wide results and limits: Seasonal influenza vaccination, on each occasion, was suggested by the authors to recruit few new T cells.

One entry per CDR3 protein, called by TCRdb with MiXCR from the RT-PCR reads. This sample has about 530,000 distinct CDR3 sequences, with around 13% found just once. The CDR3 loop spans 14 amino acids. Trimming shortened V by 2 bases and J by 5 bases, and 15 bases separated the two germline ends. Germline values: CDR1 SQVTM, CDR2 ANQGSEA. The clonotype comes from a man in his fifties or sixties who received an inactivated influenza vaccine. The genes are TRBV29-1 and TRBJ1-2, with a tentative D call TRBD1 (5 bases). The source was PBMCs from blood, collected 40 to 50 days after vaccination. CDR3 loop: CSVEFQGREYGYTF. As DNA, the CDR3 is TGCAGCGTTGAATTCCAGGGCAGGGAATATGGCTACACCTTC. The full variable domain, rest sourced from reference TRBV29-1 and TRBJ1-2, is SAVISQKPSRDICQRGTSLTIQCQVDSQVTMMFWYRQQPGQSLTLIATANQGSEATYESGFVIDKFPISRPNLTFSTLTVSNMSPEDSSIYLCSVEFQGREYGYTFGSGTRLTVV.